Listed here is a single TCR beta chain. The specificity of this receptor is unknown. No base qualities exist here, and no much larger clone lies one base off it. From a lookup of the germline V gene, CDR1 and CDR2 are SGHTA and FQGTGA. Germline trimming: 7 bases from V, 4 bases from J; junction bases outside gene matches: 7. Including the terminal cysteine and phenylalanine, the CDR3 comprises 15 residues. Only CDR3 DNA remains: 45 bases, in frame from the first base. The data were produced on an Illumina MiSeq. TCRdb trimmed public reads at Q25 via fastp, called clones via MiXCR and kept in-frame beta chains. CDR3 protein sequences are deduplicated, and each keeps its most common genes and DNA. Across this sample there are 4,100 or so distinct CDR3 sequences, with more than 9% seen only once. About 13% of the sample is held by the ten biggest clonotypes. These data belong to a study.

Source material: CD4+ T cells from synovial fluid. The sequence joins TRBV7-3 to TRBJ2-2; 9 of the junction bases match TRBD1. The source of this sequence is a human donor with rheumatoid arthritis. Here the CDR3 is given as CASNRGQGSTGELFF. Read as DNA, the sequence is TGTGCCAGCAACCGAGGACAGGGGAGCACCGGGGAGCTGTTTTTT.